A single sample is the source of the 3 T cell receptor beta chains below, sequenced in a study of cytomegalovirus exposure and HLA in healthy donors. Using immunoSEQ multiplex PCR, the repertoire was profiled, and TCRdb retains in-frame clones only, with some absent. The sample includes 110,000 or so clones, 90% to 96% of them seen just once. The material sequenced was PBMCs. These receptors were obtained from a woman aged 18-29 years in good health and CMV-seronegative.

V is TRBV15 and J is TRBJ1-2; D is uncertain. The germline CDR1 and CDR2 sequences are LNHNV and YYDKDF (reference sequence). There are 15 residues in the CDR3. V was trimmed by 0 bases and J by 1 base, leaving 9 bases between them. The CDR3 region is CATSRDLPVNYGYTF. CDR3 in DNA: TGTGCCACCAGCAGAGATCTGCCAGTTAACTATGGCTACACCTTC.

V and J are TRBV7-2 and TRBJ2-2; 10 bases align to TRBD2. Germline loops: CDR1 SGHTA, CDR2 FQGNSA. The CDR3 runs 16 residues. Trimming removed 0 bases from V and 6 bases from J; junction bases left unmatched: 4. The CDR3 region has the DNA TGTGCCAGCAGCTTAGCAGCACTAGCGGGGCCCGGGGAGCTGTTTTTT. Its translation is CASSLAALAGPGELFF.

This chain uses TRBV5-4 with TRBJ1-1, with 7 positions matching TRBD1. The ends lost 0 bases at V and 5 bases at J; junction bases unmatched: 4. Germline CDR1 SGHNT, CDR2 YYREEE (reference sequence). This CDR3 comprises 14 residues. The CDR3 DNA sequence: TGTGCCAGCAGCTTGGAGGGGGCGAGGACTGAAGCTTTCTTT. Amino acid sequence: CASSLEGARTEAFF.